Sequencing of this TCR beta chain was carried out in a study of CD8 T cells in ankylosing spondylitis. This clonotype showed up many times. CDR1 and CDR2 from the germline V gene are SQVTM and ANQGSEA. The CDR3 is 13 residues long. J gave up 9 bases and V 4 bases, and 5 bases lay outside the gene matches. Making use of molecular barcodes, quantitative 5'-RACE generated TCR beta libraries. TCRdb re-called the 5' RACE reads with MiXCR, one entry per CDR3 protein. Of approximately 290,000 distinct CDR3 sequences listed, around 20% are singletons. The receptor comes from a female donor with ankylosing spondylitis or in good health (not recorded which). The chain has TRBV29-1 and TRBJ2-1, with TRBD2 matching 11 bases. The specimen was blood, either unsorted or a sorted T cell fraction (not recorded which). DNA for the CDR3: TGCAGCGTTGCAGTAGCGGGAGGGGGTGAGCAGTTCTTC. The encoded protein is CSVAVAGGGEQFF.